The 24 T cell receptor beta chains given below trace back to one sample, sequenced in a study of blood T cells in healthy people across ages. Then a second PCR, running roughly 7 to 12 cycles, was carried out with a sample-barcoded 5' primer and a J-beta primer mix. TCRdb reprocessed the 5' RACE reads with MiXCR, giving one entry per CDR3 protein. Among 800,000 or so distinct CDR3 sequences listed, about 25% were seen once. These data were also reused for a study on T cells of mothers and their children.

The material sequenced was blood. The receptors originated from a boy between 10 and 17 years old in good health.

This clonotype has only a few counts. J is TRBJ2-2 and V is TRBV6-5; D gene uncertain. In germline, CDR1 is MNHEY, CDR2 SVGAGI. This CDR3 region has 15 residues. The V end lost 6 bases, the J end lost 1 base, and 12 bases lay between the germline ends. DNA for the CDR3: TGTGCCAGCAGGCGGACCCCAGGGAACACCGGGGAGCTGTTTTTT. Protein sequence: CASRRTPGNTGELFF.

The rearrangement uses TRBV7-9 and TRBJ2-7; 9 bases are shared with TRBD2. The CDR3 is 15 amino acids. Per germline, CDR1 SEHNR and CDR2 FQNEAQ (reference sequence). V lost 2 bases, J lost 5 bases, and 7 bases stayed unmatched. This CDR3 reads CASSLPASGIHEQYF. CDR3 nucleotides: TGTGCCAGCAGCTTACCAGCTAGCGGGATCCACGAGCAGTACTTC.

The table lists this clonotype with many counts. This rearrangement joins TRBV12-3 or TRBV12-4 to TRBJ2-5; D uncertain. The J call is doubtful: the DNA matches TRBJ2-7 better. The CDR3 totals 12 residues. CDR3 sequence: CASSPDSDEQYF. As DNA, the CDR3 is TGTGCCAGCAGTCCCGATAGTGACGAGCAGTACTTC.

This clonotype was seen repeatedly, ten times or more. The chain carries TRBV28 and TRBJ2-5, with 11 bases matching TRBD2. The germline V gene encodes CDR1 MDHEN and CDR2 SYDVKM. J gave up 6 bases and V 3 bases, and 6 bases lay outside the gene matches. The CDR3 is 15 amino acids. In DNA, the CDR3 is TGTGCCAGCAGTTTGACTAGCGGGGCCCCGAAGACCCAGTACTTC. Its translation is CASSLTSGAPKTQYF. Based on the CDR3 plus reference TRBV28 and TRBJ2-5, the full variable domain is DVKVTQSSRYLVKRTGEKVFLECVQDMDHENMFWYRQDPGLGLRLIYFSYDVKMKEKGDIPEGYSVSREKKERFSLILESASTNQTSMYLCASSLTSGAPKTQYFGPGTRLLVL.

This chain links TRBV12-3 or TRBV12-4 with TRBJ1-4; D unresolved. Trimming pared 3 bases from V and 2 bases from J, leaving 4 bases between. This CDR3 is built from 13 residues. CDR3 sequence: CASSLFTNEKLFF. The CDR3 nucleotides are TGTGCCAGCAGTTTGTTCACTAATGAAAAACTGTTTTTT.

This clonotype was counted only a few times. This chain joins TRBV28 and TRBJ1-5; D gene uncertain. In germline, CDR1 is MDHEN, CDR2 SYDVKM. The CDR3 covers 16 residues. Trimming took off 3 bases at V and 0 bases at J, with 12 bases between the two ends. The CDR3: CASSLALTYSNQPQHF. As DNA, the CDR3 is TGTGCCAGCAGTTTGGCCCTAACTTATAGCAATCAGCCCCAGCATTTT.

This clonotype was counted a single time. The chain carries TRBV27 and TRBJ2-7; the match to TRBD2 covers 7 bases. The CDR3 covers 16 residues. The V gene end was trimmed by 5 bases and the J gene end by 2 bases; junction bases not matched to a gene: 12. The germline CDR1 and CDR2 sequences are MNHEY and SMNVEV (reference sequence). The CDR3 DNA reads TGTGCCAGCAGTGAATCTAGCGGACAACGAACCTACGAGCAGTACTTC. It encodes CASSESSGQRTYEQYF.

In regard to this clonotype: The junction differs from germline at one of its ends, possibly a read error. The V call is TRBV5-8, the J call TRBJ1-5, with D perhaps matching TRBD1 (5 bases). The CDR3 covers 17 residues. The germline gives CDR1 SGHTS, CDR2 YDEGEE. The CDR3 spells CASSLATKGGGNQPQHF. CDR3 nucleotide sequence: TGCGCCAGCAGCTTGGCCACTAAGGGAGGGGGCAATCAGCCCCAGCATTTT.

This clonotype was seen a handful of times. One end of the junction fails to match germline, which may point to a read error. The chain carries TRBV2 and TRBJ2-5; TRBD1 aligns across 7 bases. Germline V gives CDR1 SNHLY, CDR2 FYNNEI. The CDR3 length is 12 residues. The CDR3 reads CASKAGQVSEFF. The CDR3 DNA follows: TGTGCCAGCAAGGCCGGACAGGTTTCGGAGTTCTTC.

The chain joins TRBV20-1 to TRBJ1-2, with 8 nucleotides matching TRBD1. Germline V gene data show CDR1 as DFQATT and CDR2 as SNEGSKA (reference sequence). The CDR3 consists of 15 residues. V shed 6 bases, J shed 7 bases, and the junction held 16 bases outside the gene matches. The chain's CDR3 is CSASTGQGETSGYTF. The DNA for the CDR3 is TGCAGTGCCTCTACAGGACAGGGCGAGACTAGTGGCTACACCTTC.

The rearrangement links TRBV7-3 to TRBJ2-2; weak D call: TRBD2 (5 bases). Between the trimmed V and J ends, which lost 0 bases and 0 bases, there was a span of 26 bases. The CDR3 loop spans 22 amino acids. The germline CDR1 and CDR2 sequences are SGHTA and FQGTGA. The DNA for the CDR3 is TGTGCCAGCAGCTTAACGGGCCCCGGAGTTTTAGCTAGCCTCGCGAACACCGGGGAGCTGTTTTTT. Protein product: CASSLTGPGVLASLANTGELFF.

This clonotype was counted at least ten times. This chain uses TRBV10-3 with TRBJ1-1; D not resolved. The length of the CDR3 is 15 residues. The germline V gene has CDR1 ENHRY and CDR2 SYGVKD. V was pared by 0 bases and J by 0 bases, with 8 bases between. Here the CDR3 reads CAISESQDLNTEAFF. The CDR3 region has the DNA TGTGCCATCAGTGAGTCTCAGGACTTGAACACTGAAGCTTTCTTT.

V is TRBV3-1 and J is TRBJ1-2; 7 nucleotides match TRBD1. The J segment lost 6 bases and the V segment lost 1 base, leaving 11 bases of the junction unmatched. This CDR3 region has 16 residues. The germline gives CDR1 LGHDT, CDR2 YNNKEL (reference sequence). CDR3: CASSQVDDGTADGYTF. The CDR3 region has the DNA TGTGCCAGCAGCCAAGTCGATGACGGGACAGCCGATGGCTACACCTTC.

A few counts support this clonotype. This rearrangement joins TRBV5-1 to TRBJ2-7; possibly TRBD1 for D (6 bases). Germline-derived CDR1 and CDR2 are SGHRS and YFSETQ. This CDR3 region has 14 residues. Trimming removed 1 base from V and 2 bases from J, with 10 bases in between. CDR3: CASSLRTATYEQYF. For the CDR3, the DNA is TGCGCCAGCAGCTTGCGGACAGCCACCTACGAGCAGTACTTC.

This clonotype was detected only a few times. This chain links TRBV28 with TRBJ2-5, with D possibly TRBD2 on 5 matching bases. The J call may be mistaken, given a closer DNA end match to TRBJ2-7. Per germline, CDR1 MDHEN and CDR2 SYDVKM. This CDR3 has 15 residues. The CDR3, as DNA: TGTGCCAGCAGTTTATTGATAGAGGCGGGCAACGAGCAGTACTTC. It codes for CASSLLIEAGNEQYF.

This clonotype occurred many times. This chain links TRBV7-3 with TRBJ2-1; unclear D gene. The V gene lost 2 bases and the J gene lost 0 bases, with 8 bases spanning the gap. CDR1 is SGHTA and CDR2 is FQGTGA in the germline V gene. The CDR3 covers 15 residues. CDR3: CASSLATSSYNEQFF. The CDR3 DNA is TGTGCCAGCAGCTTAGCCACCAGCTCCTACAATGAGCAGTTCTTC.

The V call is TRBV18, the J call TRBJ2-3; a weak D match, TRBD2 (6 bases). CDR3 size: 14 residues. The V end was cut by 0 bases, the J end by 5 bases, with 9 bases between. The germline V gene has CDR1 KGHSH and CDR2 LQKENI. CDR3 amino acids: CASSPPTGVDTQYF. In DNA form, the CDR3 reads TGTGCCAGCTCACCACCTACGGGAGTAGATACGCAGTATTTT. Drawing the rest from reference TRBV18 and TRBJ2-3, the complete variable domain is NAGVMQNPRHLVRRRGQEARLRCSPMKGHSHVYWYRQLPEEGLKFMVYLQKENIIDESGMPKERFSAEFPKEGPSILRIQQVVRGDSAAYFCASSPPTGVDTQYFGPGTRLTVL.

The table lists this clonotype with a few counts. CDR3 in DNA: TGTGCCAGCAGCCAACTAGCGGCCGTAGGGGAGACCCAGTACTTC. The encoded protein is CASSQLAAVGETQYF. V and J are TRBV3-1 and TRBJ2-5, with TRBD2 identical over 7 bases. V was pared by 2 bases and J by 5 bases, with 8 bases of the junction left unmatched. From germline, CDR1 is LGHDT and CDR2 YNNKEL (reference sequence). The CDR3 has 15 residues.

This clonotype has just a few counts. This chain joins TRBV11-1 and TRBJ2-5; 7 positions match TRBD1. Germline V gene lookup returns CDR1 SGHAT and CDR2 FQDESV (reference sequence). Trimming removed 5 bases from V and 5 bases from J; junction bases left unmatched: 11. This CDR3 has 15 amino acids. In nucleotides, the CDR3 is TGTGCCAGCAGCAGAAGACAGGGCCGCGAGGAGACCCAGTACTTC. Protein product: CASSRRQGREETQYF.

V usage is TRBV10-3 and J usage is TRBJ2-5; D unresolved. From germline, CDR1 is ENHRY and CDR2 SYGVKD. This CDR3 contains 14 residues. Trimming stripped 4 bases from V and 5 bases from J, with 14 bases between. This CDR3 reads CAISVAGGSETQYF. For the CDR3, the DNA is TGTGCCATCAGTGTGGCAGGCGGTTCGGAGACCCAGTACTTC.

The rearrangement links TRBV20-1 to TRBJ2-1, with D possibly matching TRBD2 (6 bases). CDR3 length: 13 amino acids. Germline loops: CDR1 DFQATT, CDR2 SNEGSKA (reference sequence). The DNA of the CDR3 is TGCAGCCCAAGCGGGCCCCCCTACAATGAGCAGTTCTTC. Translating it yields CSPSGPPYNEQFF.

The rearrangement uses TRBV12-3 or TRBV12-4 and TRBJ2-5, with 12 bases lining up with TRBD2. After removal of 8 bases from V and 0 bases from J, the junction contained 7 bases not matched to a gene. This CDR3 contains 16 residues. The CDR3 nucleotides read TGTGCCAGCGGTGCCTGGACTAGCGGGGACCAAGAGACCCAGTACTTC. This encodes CASGAWTSGDQETQYF.

V usage is TRBV20-1 and J usage is TRBJ2-5; 7 nucleotides agree with TRBD1. With the DNA end fitting TRBJ2-7 better, the J assignment may be wrong. This CDR3 has 14 amino acids. Per germline, CDR1 DFQATT and CDR2 SNEGSKA (reference sequence). This CDR3 reads CSAEDRSSSYEQYF. In DNA form, the CDR3 reads TGCAGTGCTGAGGACAGGTCAAGCTCCTACGAGCAGTACTTC.

This clonotype was counted a few times. The chain is built from TRBV7-2 and TRBJ1-1; D call uncertain. Germline loops: CDR1 SGHTA, CDR2 FQGNSA. The CDR3 contains 12 residues. The germline V and J ends were trimmed by 3 bases and 11 bases, with 13 bases remaining between them. CDR3 sequence: CASSFSGPRAFF. CDR3 DNA sequence: TGTGCCAGCAGCTTTAGTGGGCCCCGGGCTTTCTTT.